This T cell receptor beta chain was retrieved from a study of Graves' ophthalmopathy and Graves' hyperthyroidism (dated by TCRdb to 2016 to 2019). At the level of the whole study: Peripheral blood was collected at initial diagnosis, prior to any treatment. TCR beta repertoire signatures were used to distinguish Graves' ophthalmopathy from Graves' hyperthyroidism and to predict progression to ophthalmopathy. In total, 135 blood samples were TCR-sequenced: 40 to 45 ophthalmopathy, over 70 hyperthyroidism and approximately 17 hyperthyroidism-to-ophthalmopathy patients. To explore V-J signatures that separate ophthalmopathy from hyperthyroidism, a discovery set of more than 95 patients was enrolled, consisting of about 45 with ophthalmopathy and about 60 with stable hyperthyroidism. An independent validation cohort was composed of 18 hyperthyroidism patients and 17 patients who later progressed from hyperthyroidism to ophthalmopathy. T-cell repertoires of thyroid tissue and blood were compared in more than five hyperthyroidism patients. Following sampling, methimazole starting at 30 mg daily was administered to hyperthyroidism patients, and high-dose intravenous methylprednisolone was administered to ophthalmopathy patients. The approximately 90 discovery patients were divided at random into training and test sets in a 7:3 ratio. Summary of the overall study and its limitations: In validation, the model predicted ophthalmopathy progression with nearly 71% sensitivity and roughly 72% specificity; some 13 predicted patients were CT-confirmed with GO in a median of around 6 months. Sample size was not predetermined statistically, and investigators were not blinded to group allocation. Most expanded thyroid clonotypes with a frequency above 0.001 also appeared in blood, which suggests that blood repertoires may reflect the immune response in the thyroid. In cross-validation, the 13-signature model distinguished ophthalmopathy from stable hyperthyroidism with approximately 90% sensitivity and about 81% specificity, while in the test set the corresponding values were 80% and 75%.

For repertoire sequencing, TCR beta CDR3 regions were amplified from RNA transcripts. The first round of RT-PCR was done with HTBI primers and the Qiagen OneStep RT-PCR kit, and was followed by a second round of multiplex PCR, then size selection and purification. The libraries underwent paired-end sequencing with 100 bp reads on an Illumina HiSeq2000. Concerning the study's data processing: SOAPnuke was used to process the reads, removing any read that contained adapters or uncalled bases, had a mean Phred below 15, or lacked an exact match to the constant primer or identifier. High-quality paired reads were merged with COPE v1.2.5. Each unique nucleotide sequence was treated as a clonotype, and MiTCR v1.1 was used to align the clonotypes to the IMGT TRB V, D and J references. Analysis was restricted to V-J combinations with a frequency above 0.0001, which covered over 98% of repertoires. For each V-J combination, a TCR clonal expansion and chaos score was defined as the ratio of F50 clonal expansion to chaos observed in the TCRdist matrix. Welch's t-statistics and random forest were used to reduce features to 13 V-J combinations, which were fed into a naive Bayes classifier. The similarity between thyroid and blood repertoires was quantified using the Morisita-Horn index. TCRdb trimmed public reads at Q25 via fastp, called clones via MiXCR and kept in-frame beta chains. CDR3 protein duplicates are merged, each entry listing the most common genes and DNA. These V and J calls originate from TCRdb's pipeline instead of the authors' own analysis. This sample gives about 480,000 distinct CDR3 sequences in total; approximately 15% of them show up just once. 9.8% of the sample rests with the top ten.

The ophthalmopathy patients had moderately to severely active disease, with a Clinical Activity Score of 3 or higher, a NOSPECS grade of 4 or higher, and a disease duration of less than 3 months. Patients with other autoimmune diseases, uncontrolled infections, pregnancy or lactation were excluded. Diagnosis was based on clinical symptoms, serum thyroxine, TRAb, thyroid ultrasound and orbital computed tomography. PBMCs were isolated from 10 ml of fresh peripheral blood by Ficoll-Paque density gradient centrifugation. Trizol reagent was used to extract the total RNA, and its quality was then checked on an Agilent 2100 Bioanalyzer. CDR1 MDHEN and CDR2 SYDVKM are derived from the germline V gene. The CDR3 contains 12 residues, cysteine and phenylalanine counted. Of the read, only the CDR3 DNA is kept; its 36 bases are in frame from base 1. This clonotype occurred many times. Its antigen has not been determined. One end of the junction fails to match germline, which may point to a read error.

Sequenced sample: blood. The origin of this receptor is a woman aged 30 to 39 with Graves' ophthalmopathy. Donor details come from another sample of the same person, matched by shared clones. The chain employs TRBV28 and TRBJ2-7, with the D gene not confidently named. The CDR3 loop reads CASSLFSYEQYF. The sequenced DNA: TGCGCCAGCAGCTTGTTCAGTTACGAGCAGTACTTC.